Listed here is a single TCR beta chain. The antigen remains unidentified. A universal primer site was created by template switching, with the cDNA bearing unique molecular identifiers. From the 5' RACE reads, TCRdb called clonotypes with MiXCR, one entry per CDR3 protein. The profile shows approximately 500,000 distinct CDR3 sequences, around 15% of them singletons. The V gene's germline CDR1 is MDHEN and CDR2 SYDVKM. Trimming removed 2 bases from V and 0 bases from J; junction bases left unmatched: 5. This CDR3 comprises 18 residues. These data belong to a study of identical twins. General study points: There is a chance that invariant MAIT and iNKT cells partially muddied zero-insertion analyses. Where beta out-of-frame sequences were concerned, excess twin sharing was weaker.

The same sample was also used in a study of yellow fever vaccine responses in identical twins. That work adds: Reports say the vaccine T cell response in twins looked partly convergent and partly personalized.

Sequencing used CD4+ T cells sorted from blood. The V and J genes are TRBV28 and TRBJ2-6; TRBD1 matches at 9 bases. The origin of this receptor is a woman between 18 and 29 years old in good health. The CDR3 loop reads CASSLGGQGYSGANVLTF. DNA of the CDR3: TGTGCCAGCAGTTTAGGGGGACAGGGATACTCTGGGGCCAACGTCCTGACTTTC.